Detailed here is one T cell receptor beta chain. The sample originates from a study of blood T cell repertoires in COVID-19. Trimming stripped 1 base from V and 4 bases from J, with 5 bases between. The CDR3 is 12 residues long. Looked up from germline, CDR1 is MGHRA and CDR2 is YSYEKL. Clones were read by immunoSEQ multiplex PCR, and TCRdb kept only the in-frame ones, dropping some. The table lists some 200,000 clones, about 88% of them singletons. The sequenced material came from peripheral blood. The chain carries TRBV4-1 and TRBJ2-7; unclear D gene. The sequence came from a woman older than 75 in a cohort sampled during active or convalescent COVID-19. The CDR3 DNA reads TGCGCCAGCAGCCAAGGTAGATACGAGCAGTACGTC. As protein: CASSQGRYEQYV.